One sample yielded the 21 T cell receptor beta chains listed below, sequenced in a study of shared clonotypes between healthy human individuals. The repertoire was sequenced with immunoSEQ multiplex PCR; TCRdb's copy has only in-frame clones and lacks some. The sample holds about 490,000 clones, about 72% seen once. The sample comprised PBMCs. These receptors all come from a woman aged 40 to 55 in good health. Some clones in this sample may be carry-over from other donors' samples.

Written as DNA, the CDR3 is TGTGCCAGCAGTCTCACTAGCGGGAGGAATGAGCAGTTCTTC. Encoded protein: CASSLTSGRNEQFF. The gene calls are TRBV28 and TRBJ2-1; 12 nucleotides line up with TRBD2. V shed 5 bases, J shed 7 bases, and the junction held 3 bases outside the gene matches. CDR3 length: 14 residues. Germline values: CDR1 MDHEN, CDR2 SYDVKM.

The chain uses TRBV5-6 and TRBJ1-2; 7 nucleotides match TRBD1. V gave up 2 bases and J gave up 7 bases; unmatched junction bases: 8. The CDR3 sequence is 14 residues long. Germline assignment: CDR1 SGHDT and CDR2 YYEEEE. CDR3 in DNA: TGTGCCAGCAGCTTCGACAGGGAGATTCTTGGCTACACCTTC. Translation: CASSFDREILGYTF.

The V call is TRBV10-3, the J call TRBJ2-7, with D perhaps assigned TRBD1 or TRBD2 (5 bases each). Between the trimmed V and J ends, which lost 2 bases and 2 bases, there was a span of 19 bases. Germline CDR1 and CDR2: ENHRY and SYGVKD. The CDR3 consists of 17 residues. In DNA form, the CDR3 reads TGTGCCATCAGTGAGACCGGACTTTGGGCAGGGACCTACGAGCAGTACTTC. It encodes CAISETGLWAGTYEQYF.

CDR3 protein: CASSLYRVGDEQFF. DNA for the CDR3: TGTGCCAGTAGTCTCTACAGGGTAGGAGATGAGCAGTTCTTC. The V gene is TRBV19, the J gene TRBJ2-1, with D possibly matching TRBD1 (6 bases). In germline, CDR1 is LNHDA, CDR2 SQIVND (reference sequence). Trimming cost V 5 bases and J 8 bases, with 16 bases left between them. The CDR3 loop spans 14 amino acids.

This clone was detected once. A much more abundant neighbour one base away suggests this may be a read error. The V gene is TRBV30, the J gene TRBJ1-1, with TRBD1 identical over 10 bases. The ends lost 2 bases at V and 4 bases at J; junction bases unmatched: 4. Per germline, CDR1 GTSNPN and CDR2 SVGIG (reference sequence). The CDR3 runs 14 residues. The CDR3: CAWSQDRGSTEAFF. The CDR3 DNA reads as TGTGCCTGGAGTCAGGACAGGGGGTCCACTGAAGCTTTCTTT.

This rearrangement joins TRBV4-3 to TRBJ2-1; 8 bases are shared with TRBD1. V lost 0 bases and J lost 6; bases outside the gene matches: 7. The CDR3 length is 16 residues. Germline V CDR1 and CDR2: LGHNA, YSLEER. The CDR3 loop reads CASSQDVNRGANEQFF. The CDR3 nucleotides read TGCGCCAGCAGCCAAGATGTGAACAGGGGGGCCAATGAGCAGTTCTTC.

Points on this clone: Other DNA variants within this sample encode the same CDR3. The CDR3 coding sequence is TGCAGCGTTTCGGGGGGCTCCTACGAGCAGTACTTC. As protein: CSVSGGSYEQYF. The chain combines TRBV29-1 with TRBJ2-7, with 7 bases fitting TRBD2. This CDR3 is 12 amino acids long. Per the germline V gene, CDR1 is SQVTM and CDR2 is ANQGSEA. J was trimmed by 0 bases and V by 5 bases; bases with no gene match: 1.

With regard to this clone: Other DNA sequences in this sample translate to the same CDR3. The V call is TRBV7-2, the J call TRBJ2-3; 7 bases align to TRBD1. V gave up 1 base and J gave up 6 bases; unmatched junction bases: 7. The CDR3 extends over 15 amino acids. Germline V gene data show CDR1 as SGHTA and CDR2 as FQGNSA. CDR3 bases: TGTGCCAGCAGCTTAGGCCTAGGGGGCCAGGATACGCAGTATTTT. This gives the protein CASSLGLGGQDTQYF.

V gene TRBV6-5 combines with J gene TRBJ1-5, with D hard to call. V lost 9 bases, J lost 2 bases, and 2 bases lay in between. The CDR3 has 10 residues. Germline V gene lookup returns CDR1 MNHEY and CDR2 SVGAGI. The CDR3 region is CASGNQPQHF. The CDR3 DNA reads TGTGCCAGTGGCAATCAGCCCCAGCATTTT.

This clone appeared once. This chain joins TRBV6-1 and TRBJ1-4; perhaps TRBD1 as D (5 bases). The ends were cut back, 6 bases at V and 0 bases at J, with 8 bases in the middle. There are 14 residues in the CDR3. Germline V gene sequence: CDR1 MNHNS, CDR2 SASEGT. The DNA for the CDR3 is TGTGCCAGCAGGGCGACAGCAACTAATGAAAAACTGTTTTTT. Protein sequence: CASRATATNEKLFF.

This clone was observed a single time. The chain has TRBV11-2 and TRBJ2-1, with 9 nucleotides matching TRBD2. The length of the CDR3 is 16 residues. The trim removed 4 bases at V and 0 bases at J, leaving 4 bases unmatched. Looked up from germline, CDR1 is SGHAT and CDR2 is FQNNGV. CDR3 sequence: CASSSTSGDSYNEQFF. CDR3 sequence (DNA): TGTGCCAGCAGCTCGACTAGCGGAGACTCCTACAATGAGCAGTTCTTC.

This clone was seen just once. This sequence joins TRBV5-1 and TRBJ2-5; the D is unclear. The length of the CDR3 is 13 residues. Germline V gene lookup returns CDR1 SGHRS and CDR2 YFSETQ. The V end was cut by 4 bases, the J end by 0 bases, with 7 bases between. The CDR3 loop reads CASSRADQETQYF. In DNA form, the CDR3 reads TGCGCCAGCAGCAGGGCCGACCAAGAGACCCAGTACTTC.

This clone has a handful of counts. This chain uses TRBV6-1 with TRBJ2-7; D possibly matches TRBD1 or TRBD2 (5 bases each). Per the germline V gene, CDR1 is MNHNS and CDR2 is SASEGT. This CDR3 contains 13 residues. Trimming took 8 bases from V and 4 from J, leaving 15 bases between them. CDR3 coding DNA: TGTGCCAGCTTTGGGACGGTGGGATACGAGCAGTACTTC. Translation: CASFGTVGYEQYF.

The chain carries TRBV18 and TRBJ2-7; D not resolved. Germline loops: CDR1 KGHSH, CDR2 LQKENI. This CDR3 contains 13 residues. The V end lost 5 bases, the J end lost 3 bases, and 11 bases lay between the germline ends. CDR3 DNA sequence: TGTGCCAGCTCAGAAGGGTCGAGCTACGAGCAGTACTTC. Amino acids: CASSEGSSYEQYF.

This rearrangement joins TRBV25-1 to TRBJ2-3; 9 bases map to TRBD1. Germline V CDR1 and CDR2: MGHDK, SYGVNS. CDR3 length: 15 residues. V was clipped by 3 bases and J by 6 bases; unmatched bases: 7. In nucleotides, the CDR3 is TGTGCCAGCAGTGAGTCCGGGACAGGGATGGATACGCAGTATTTT. Protein: CASSESGTGMDTQYF.

This clone turned up a few times. V is TRBV14 and J is TRBJ2-5; no clear D gene. The V gene lost 3 bases and the J gene lost 0 bases, with 2 bases spanning the gap. The germline V gene has CDR1 SGHDN and CDR2 FVKESK. The CDR3 has 12 amino acids. CDR3 in DNA: TGTGCCAGCAGCCACAACCAAGAGACCCAGTACTTC. This gives the protein CASSHNQETQYF.

J is TRBJ2-3 and V is TRBV5-1; D ambiguous. This CDR3 comprises 15 residues. The ends were cut back, 0 bases at V and 6 bases at J, with 14 bases in the middle. Germline CDR1 and CDR2: SGHRS and YFSETQ. CDR3 in DNA: TGCGCCAGCAGCTTGGCCTCCCTCAATGGGGATACGCAGTATTTT. Its protein product is CASSLASLNGDTQYF.

This clone was picked up one time. The chain joins TRBV5-4 to TRBJ1-2, with D possibly being TRBD1 (6 bases). V lost 10 bases and J 8 bases, leaving 18 bases between the germline ends. The CDR3 length is 12 residues. Germline lookup yields CDR1 SGHNT and CDR2 YYREEE (reference sequence). CDR3 bases: TGTGCCTGCTCTTGGGGGGCGCAGGGCTACACCTTC. Protein product: CACSWGAQGYTF.

V and J are TRBV7-2 and TRBJ2-7; 8 bases fit TRBD2. Losses at the gene ends were 5 bases for V and 5 bases for J; bases not matched to a gene: 11. Per germline, CDR1 SGHTA and CDR2 FQGNSA. The CDR3 length is 15 residues. The CDR3 sequence is CASSQQLGLGNEQYF. CDR3 coding DNA: TGTGCCAGCAGCCAACAACTGGGACTAGGAAACGAGCAGTACTTC.

This clone was picked up one time. Since a much larger clone is just one base distant, this may be a read error. The same CDR3 is also encoded by other DNA sequences in this sample. The chain has TRBV5-1 and TRBJ2-5; no firm D call. The ends were cut back, 0 bases at V and 4 bases at J, with 1 base in the middle. CDR1 SGHRS and CDR2 YFSETQ come from the germline V gene. The CDR3 covers 11 residues. The CDR3 region has the DNA TGCGCCAGCAGCTTGGCAGAGACCCAGTACTTC. This encodes CASSLAETQYF.

In the case of this clone: This may stem from a read error, because a much larger clone lies one nucleotide away. V gene TRBV27 combines with J gene TRBJ2-6, with D perhaps TRBD1 (5 bases). CDR1 and CDR2 (germline): MNHEY, SMNVEV (reference sequence). This CDR3 contains 16 residues. The CDR3 sequence is CASSLLWSSGASVLTF. Written as DNA, the CDR3 is TGTGCCAGCAGTTTATTATGGAGCTCTGGGGCCAGCGTCCTGACTTTC.